This T cell receptor beta chain appears in the sequencing data of a study of blood T cell repertoires in COVID-19. The CDR3 extends over 14 amino acids. CDR1 is SGHNT, CDR2 YENEEA, per germline. Between the trimmed V and J ends, which lost 0 bases and 4 bases, there was a span of 7 bases. Using immunoSEQ multiplex PCR, the repertoire was profiled, and TCRdb retains in-frame clones only, with some absent. The table lists tens of thousands of clones, approximately 80% of them singletons. The V gene is TRBV11-3, the J gene TRBJ2-1; D gene ambiguous. Sample: peripheral blood. The clonotype originates from a man aged 60 to 69 with acute or convalescent COVID-19. This CDR3 reads CASSLDGWYNEQFF. CDR3 sequence (DNA): TGTGCCAGCAGCTTAGATGGCTGGTACAATGAGCAGTTCTTC.